The 9 T cell receptor beta chains below were found in one sample sequenced in a study of yellow fever vaccine responses in identical twins. TCRdb reprocessed the RT-PCR reads via MiXCR and lists one record per CDR3 protein. The data hold under 20,000 distinct CDR3 sequences, with about two thirds observed a single time. The sequencing used T cells from blood (PBMCs), unsorted or a sorted subset (not recorded which), collected before or after yellow fever vaccination (not recorded which). The receptors come from a woman aged 18-35 years who received the yellow fever vaccine.

V and J are TRBV29-1 and TRBJ1-1; TRBD1 agrees at 7 bases. The CDR3 is 14 residues long. In germline, CDR1 is SQVTM, CDR2 ANQGSEA. V dropped 6 bases and J dropped 0; count of bases not matched to a gene: 7. The CDR3 loop reads CSVRQGLVNTEAFF. In DNA form, the CDR3 reads TGCAGCGTCCGACAGGGCTTGGTGAACACTGAAGCTTTCTTT.

The genes are TRBV29-1 and TRBJ2-1; TRBD1 agrees at 7 bases. V lost 7 bases to trimming and J lost 4 bases; unmatched junction nucleotides: 10. The CDR3 totals 14 residues. Germline CDR1 is SQVTM and CDR2 is ANQGSEA. The CDR3 DNA is TGCAGCGCAGAGACAGGGAAGTCATACAATGAGCAGTTCTTC. It codes for CSAETGKSYNEQFF.

This chain connects TRBV13 to TRBJ2-5; D is undetermined. Germline-derived CDR1 and CDR2 are PRHDT and FYEKMQ (reference sequence). CDR3 size: 16 residues. Trimming took off 6 bases at V and 2 bases at J, with 19 bases between the two ends. The CDR3 sequence: CASRTPRAVPQETQYF. The CDR3 DNA reads TGTGCCAGCAGAACACCCCGGGCAGTTCCACAAGAGACCCAGTACTTC.

The chain is built from TRBV5-1 and TRBJ2-1; TRBD2 is a possible D gene (5 bases). V lost 4 bases to trimming and J lost 2 bases, with 13 bases between them. Looked up from germline, CDR1 is SGHRS and CDR2 is YFSETQ. CDR3 length equals 15 residues. The CDR3, as DNA: TGCGCCAGCAGCCTTACGGACTCGGCCTACAATGAGCAGTTCTTC. Its protein is CASSLTDSAYNEQFF.

The CDR3 bases are TGCGCCAGCAGCCAAGAGGGTCAGGAGATCAATGAGCAGTTCTTC. Translating it yields CASSQEGQEINEQFF. The chain links TRBV4-1 to TRBJ2-1; D is ambiguous. Germline assignment: CDR1 MGHRA and CDR2 YSYEKL. Trimming cost V 0 bases and J 6 bases, with 12 bases left between them. The CDR3 extends over 15 amino acids.

The chain carries TRBV5-1 and TRBJ2-1; D call uncertain. The CDR3 spans 15 residues. In germline, CDR1 is SGHRS, CDR2 YFSETQ. The germline V and J ends were trimmed by 3 bases and 0 bases, with 10 bases remaining between them. Here the CDR3 DNA reads TGCGCCAGCAGCTCGCGGCGTGGCTCCTACAATGAGCAGTTCTTC. It specifies CASSSRRGSYNEQFF.

This clonotype was picked up a small number of times. The chain joins TRBV11-1 to TRBJ2-7; D is possibly TRBD1 (6 bases). This CDR3 is built from 13 residues. Germline loops: CDR1 SGHAT, CDR2 FQDESV (reference sequence). Deletions cut 5 bases from V and 1 base from J, with 9 bases between. Here the CDR3 reads CASSTDRSYEQYV. The CDR3 coding sequence is TGTGCCAGCAGCACGGACAGATCCTACGAGCAGTACGTC.

This clonotype was detected only a few times. The V and J genes are TRBV2 and TRBJ2-7; a weak D match, TRBD2 (5 bases). The germline V gene has CDR1 SNHLY and CDR2 FYNNEI. The ends were cut back, 5 bases at V and 4 bases at J, with 9 bases in the middle. This CDR3 comprises 12 residues. CDR3 in amino acids: CASSWTQYEQYF. CDR3 DNA: TGTGCCAGCAGTTGGACTCAGTACGAGCAGTACTTC.

This chain connects TRBV20-1 to TRBJ1-6, with a weak D call TRBD1 (6 bases). V shed 0 bases and J shed 10 bases, with 13 bases lying between them. The CDR3 is made up of 14 amino acids. The germline CDR1 and CDR2 sequences are DFQATT and SNEGSKA (reference sequence). CDR3 nucleotides: TGCAGTGCTAGAGACCTACAGGGCGGCTCACCCCTCCACTTT. Residues: CSARDLQGGSPLHF.